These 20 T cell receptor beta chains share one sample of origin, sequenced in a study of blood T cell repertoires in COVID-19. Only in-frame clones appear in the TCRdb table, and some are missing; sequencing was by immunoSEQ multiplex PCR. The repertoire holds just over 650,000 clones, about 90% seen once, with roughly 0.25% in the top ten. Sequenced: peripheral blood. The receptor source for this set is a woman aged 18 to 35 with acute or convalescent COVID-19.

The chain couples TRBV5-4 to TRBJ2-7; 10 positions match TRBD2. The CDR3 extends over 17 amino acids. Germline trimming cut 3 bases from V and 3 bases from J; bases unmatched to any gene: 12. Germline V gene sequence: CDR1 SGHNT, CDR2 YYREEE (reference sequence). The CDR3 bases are TGTGCCAGCAGCTCCCACACCATAGCGGGGGGCCTCTACGAGCAGTACTTC. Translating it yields CASSSHTIAGGLYEQYF.

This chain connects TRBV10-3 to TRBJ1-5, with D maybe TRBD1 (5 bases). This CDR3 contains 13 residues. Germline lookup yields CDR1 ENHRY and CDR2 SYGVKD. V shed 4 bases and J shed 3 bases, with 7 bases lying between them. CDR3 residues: CAISGGDNQPQHF. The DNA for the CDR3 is TGTGCCATCAGTGGGGGGGACAATCAGCCCCAGCATTTT.

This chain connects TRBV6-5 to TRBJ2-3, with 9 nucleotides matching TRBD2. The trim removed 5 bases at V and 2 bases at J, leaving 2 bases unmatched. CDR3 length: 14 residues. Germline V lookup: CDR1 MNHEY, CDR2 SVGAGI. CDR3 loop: CASSSGGPTDTQYF. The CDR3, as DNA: TGTGCCAGCAGTAGCGGGGGGCCCACAGATACGCAGTATTTT.

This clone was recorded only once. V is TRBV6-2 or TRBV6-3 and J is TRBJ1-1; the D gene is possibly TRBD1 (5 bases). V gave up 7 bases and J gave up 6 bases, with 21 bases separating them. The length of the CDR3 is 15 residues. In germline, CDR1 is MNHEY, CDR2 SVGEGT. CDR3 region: CASTPLSGGLAEAFF. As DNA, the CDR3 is TGTGCCAGCACCCCCCTGTCGGGGGGACTCGCTGAAGCTTTCTTT.

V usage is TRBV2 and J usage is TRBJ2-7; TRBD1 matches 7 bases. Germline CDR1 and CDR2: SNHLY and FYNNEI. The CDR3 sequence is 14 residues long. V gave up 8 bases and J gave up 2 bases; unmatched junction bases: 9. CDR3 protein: CASHSGTAPYEQYF. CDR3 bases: TGTGCCAGCCACTCCGGGACAGCTCCCTACGAGCAGTACTTC.

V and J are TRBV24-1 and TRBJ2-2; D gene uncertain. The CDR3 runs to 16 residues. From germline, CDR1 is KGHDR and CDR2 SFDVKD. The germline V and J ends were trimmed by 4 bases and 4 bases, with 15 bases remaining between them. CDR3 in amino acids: CATSDPRSHTTGELFF. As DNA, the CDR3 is TGTGCCACCAGTGACCCCAGGTCGCATACCACCGGGGAGCTGTTTTTT.

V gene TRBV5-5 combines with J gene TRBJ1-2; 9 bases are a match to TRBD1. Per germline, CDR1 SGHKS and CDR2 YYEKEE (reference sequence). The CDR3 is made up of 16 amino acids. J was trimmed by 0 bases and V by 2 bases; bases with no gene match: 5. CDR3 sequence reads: CASSFWDRATNYGYTF. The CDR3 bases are TGTGCCAGCAGCTTTTGGGACAGGGCTACTAACTATGGCTACACCTTC.

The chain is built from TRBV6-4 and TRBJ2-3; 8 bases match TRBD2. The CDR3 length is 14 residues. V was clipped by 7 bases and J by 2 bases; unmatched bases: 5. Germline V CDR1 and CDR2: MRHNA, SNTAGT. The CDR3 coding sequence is TGTGCCAGCAACGCGGGGGGTCACACAGATACGCAGTATTTT. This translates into CASNAGGHTDTQYF.

The CDR3 DNA reads TGTGCCAGCAGTGAAGGTCATAGCGGGGGGTCAGGAGAGACCCAGTACTTC. Translation: CASSEGHSGGSGETQYF. The chain employs TRBV2 and TRBJ2-5; 10 bases fit TRBD2. The J segment lost 4 bases and the V segment lost 1 base, leaving 9 bases of the junction unmatched. This CDR3 is 17 amino acids long. Germline V gene data show CDR1 as SNHLY and CDR2 as FYNNEI.

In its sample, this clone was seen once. The CDR3 protein is CASSYSTRGSTDTQYF. The CDR3 DNA sequence: TGTGCCAGCAGTTACTCGACAAGGGGTAGCACAGATACGCAGTATTTT. This sequence joins TRBV6-5 and TRBJ2-3, with D maybe TRBD1 (5 bases). Germline CDR1 is MNHEY and CDR2 is SVGAGI. V was clipped by 0 bases and J by 0 bases, with 10 bases between them. This CDR3 is built from 16 residues.

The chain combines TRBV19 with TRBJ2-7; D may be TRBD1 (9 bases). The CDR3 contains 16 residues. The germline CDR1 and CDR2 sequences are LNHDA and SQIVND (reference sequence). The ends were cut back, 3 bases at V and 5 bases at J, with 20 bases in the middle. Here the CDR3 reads CASSIIAGQGENEQYF. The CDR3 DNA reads TGTGCCAGTAGTATTATAGCGGGACAGGGAGAGAACGAGCAGTACTTC.

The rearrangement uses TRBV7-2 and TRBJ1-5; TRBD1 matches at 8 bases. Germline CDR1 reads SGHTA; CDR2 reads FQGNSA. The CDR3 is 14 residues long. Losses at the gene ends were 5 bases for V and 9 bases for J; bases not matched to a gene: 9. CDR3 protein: CASSKGQAHGPQHF. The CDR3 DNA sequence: TGTGCCAGCAGCAAGGGACAGGCGCATGGGCCCCAGCATTTT.

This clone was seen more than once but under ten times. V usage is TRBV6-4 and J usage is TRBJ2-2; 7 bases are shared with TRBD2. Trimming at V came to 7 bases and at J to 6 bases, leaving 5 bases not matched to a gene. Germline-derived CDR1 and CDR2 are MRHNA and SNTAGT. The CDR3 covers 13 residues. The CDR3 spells CASKSGDAGELFF. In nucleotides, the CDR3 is TGTGCCAGCAAGAGCGGGGATGCCGGGGAGCTGTTTTTT.

CDR3 loop: CASSHGGLAGGDTQYF. The CDR3 DNA follows: TGTGCCAGCAGCCACGGGGGACTAGCGGGGGGAGATACGCAGTATTTT. This chain joins TRBV3-1 (or the pseudogene TRBV3-2) and TRBJ2-3; TRBD2 matches at 15 bases. CDR3 length equals 16 residues. Germline CDR1 LGHDT, CDR2 YNNKEL (reference sequence). V was pared by 3 bases and J by 5 bases, with 3 bases of the junction left unmatched.

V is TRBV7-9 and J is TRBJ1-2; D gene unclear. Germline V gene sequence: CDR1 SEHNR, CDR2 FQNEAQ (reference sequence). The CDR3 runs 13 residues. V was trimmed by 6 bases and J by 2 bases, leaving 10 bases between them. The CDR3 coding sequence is TGTGCCAGCAGACGAGGGAGGAACTATGGCTACACCTTC. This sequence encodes CASRRGRNYGYTF.

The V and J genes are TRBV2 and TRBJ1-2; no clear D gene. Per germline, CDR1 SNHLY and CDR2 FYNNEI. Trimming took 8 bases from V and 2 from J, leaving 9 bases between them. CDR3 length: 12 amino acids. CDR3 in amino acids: CASGLENYGYTF. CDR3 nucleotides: TGTGCCAGCGGGTTGGAGAACTATGGCTACACCTTC.

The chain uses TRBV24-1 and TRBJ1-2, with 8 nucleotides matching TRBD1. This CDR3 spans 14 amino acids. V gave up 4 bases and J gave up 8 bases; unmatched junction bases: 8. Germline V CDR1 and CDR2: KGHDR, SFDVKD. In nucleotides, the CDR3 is TGTGCCACCAGTGACCCCGGGACAGGTCCGGGCTACACCTTC. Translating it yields CATSDPGTGPGYTF.

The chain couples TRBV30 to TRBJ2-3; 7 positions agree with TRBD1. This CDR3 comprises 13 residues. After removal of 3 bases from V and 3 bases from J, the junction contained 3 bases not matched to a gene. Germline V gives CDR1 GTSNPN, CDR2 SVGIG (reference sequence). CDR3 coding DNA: TGTGCCTGGAGACAGGGGTGGACAGATACGCAGTATTTT. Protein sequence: CAWRQGWTDTQYF.

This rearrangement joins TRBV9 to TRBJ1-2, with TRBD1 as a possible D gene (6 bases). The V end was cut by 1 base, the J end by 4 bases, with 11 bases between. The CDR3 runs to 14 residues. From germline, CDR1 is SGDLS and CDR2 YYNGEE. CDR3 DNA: TGTGCCAGCAGCGTACAGGGGACCCTCTATGGCTACACCTTC. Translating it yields CASSVQGTLYGYTF.

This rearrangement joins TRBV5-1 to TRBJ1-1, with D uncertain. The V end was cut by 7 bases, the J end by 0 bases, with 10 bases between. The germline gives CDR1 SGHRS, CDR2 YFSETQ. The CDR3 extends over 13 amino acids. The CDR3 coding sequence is TGCGCCAGCCAATTCGGGGTGAACACTGAAGCTTTCTTT. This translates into CASQFGVNTEAFF.